The present T cell receptor (beta chain) was sequenced within a study of blood T cell repertoires in COVID-19. The overall study: PBMCs, B-cell-depleted T cells, or T cells provided the cDNA or gDNA that made up the material.

Assay used: immunoSEQ multiplex PCR; TCRdb lists only in-frame clones, some missing. The profile covers under 30,000 clones, with approximately 87% appearing a single time and 20% to 25% taken by the ten largest. V shed 6 bases, J shed 0 bases, and the junction held 8 bases outside the gene matches. CDR3 length equals 17 residues. Germline V gives CDR1 LNHDA, CDR2 SQIVND (reference sequence). This sequence originates from a human donor with active COVID-19. The donor label of this sample is uncertain. What was sequenced was peripheral blood. The chain is built from TRBV19 and TRBJ1-5; 10 positions agree with TRBD1. CDR3 sequence: CASRRDRGGYSNQPQHF. CDR3 nucleotides: TGTGCCAGTAGACGGGACAGGGGTGGTTATAGCAATCAGCCCCAGCATTTT. Using reference TRBV19 and TRBJ1-5 for the parts outside the CDR3, the full variable domain is DGGITQSPKYLFRKEGQNVTLSCEQNLNHDAMYWYRQDPGQGLRLIYYSQIVNDFQKGDIAEGYSVSREKKESFPLTVTSAQKNPTAFYLCASRRDRGGYSNQPQHFGDGTRLSIL.